Listed below are T cell receptor beta chains from one sample, sequenced in a study of vaccination and CD4 T cells after COVID-19. Their antigens remain unidentified. In TCRdb, the PCR reads were re-called with MiXCR into one record per CDR3 protein. The sample comprises about 25,000 distinct CDR3 sequences, 25% to 30% of which are singletons, and less than 9% rests with the top ten. The material sequenced was CD4+ T cells from blood, cultured in vitro, taken about 7 months after SARS-CoV-2 vaccination. The receptor source for this set is a human donor who had recovered from COVID-19. CDR3s include the opening cysteine and the closing phenylalanine or tryptophan. A D gene is named only where the DNA matches it firmly. For some rows the clone size is stated as once, few or many, or as a class when expanded; others skip it.

>TRBV27|13|TRBD1|TRBJ1-2|.
CASSRSGGNGYTF
TGTGCCAGCAGTAGATCAGGGGGGAACGGCTACACCTTC
>TRBV28|13|.|TRBJ1-2|few
CASSLDDADGYTF
TGTGCCAGCAGTCTGGACGACGCAGATGGCTACACCTTC
>TRBV5-5|14|.|TRBJ2-5|.
CASSLVRGTETQYF
TGTGCCAGCAGCTTGGTCCGCGGGACGGAGACCCAGTACTTC
>TRBV7-2|12|.|TRBJ2-5|medium-sized
CASSRRGETQYF
TGTGCCAGCAGTCGGAGGGGGGAGACCCAGTACTTC
>TRBV6-5|15|TRBD2|TRBJ2-3|few
CASSSTSGRLDTQYF
TGTGCCAGCAGTTCGACTAGCGGGAGGTTAGATACGCAGTATTTT
>TRBV6-2/TRBV6-3|14|.|TRBJ2-3|.
CAGTPGSPPDTQYF
TGTGCCGGGACACCCGGGAGCCCCCCAGATACGCAGTATTTT
>TRBV20-1|16|TRBD1|TRBJ2-6|.
CSAIRGRISGANVLTF
TGCAGTGCTATAAGGGGGCGAATCTCTGGGGCCAACGTCCTGACTTTC
>TRBV24-1|13|.|TRBJ1-5|.
CATSVRGDQPQHF
TGTGCCACCAGTGTTAGGGGAGATCAGCCCCAGCATTTT
>TRBV5-1|12|.|TRBJ2-5|once
CASSLDAETQYF
TGCGCCAGCAGCTTGGATGCTGAGACCCAGTACTTC
>TRBV20-1|15|TRBD2|TRBJ2-3|.
CSARKGGTITDTQYF
TGCAGTGCTAGGAAGGGTGGGACTATCACAGATACGCAGTATTTT
>TRBV20-1|15|.|TRBJ2-4|few
CSAPDILLAKNIQYF
TGCAGTGCCCCTGACATTCTCCTAGCCAAAAACATTCAGTACTTC
>TRBV4-1|15|.|TRBJ2-7|.
CASSQGAGPSYEQYF
TGCGCCAGCAGCCAAGGAGCAGGGCCTTCCTACGAGCAGTACTTC
>TRBV7-2|16|TRBD1|TRBJ2-3|.
CASSLDWTGNTDTQYF
TGTGCCAGCAGCTTAGACTGGACAGGCAACACAGATACGCAGTATTTT
>TRBV27|16|TRBD2|TRBJ2-6|few
CASSSLAVSGANVLTF
TGTGCCAGCAGTTCACTAGCGGTCTCTGGGGCCAACGTCCTGACTTTC
>TRBV20-1|20|TRBD1|TRBJ1-5|.
CSASGGRGQGVVGANQPQHF
TGCAGTGCTAGTGGGGGCAGGGGGCAGGGAGTGGTGGGAGCAAATCAGCCCCAGCATTTT
>TRBV7-2|13|.|TRBJ1-5|few
CASSLWSNQPQHF
TGTGCCAGCAGCTTATGGAGCAATCAGCCCCAGCATTTT
>TRBV28|14|.|TRBJ2-2|.
CASSWGRTSGELFF
TGTGCCAGCAGCTGGGGTCGGACATCCGGGGAGCTGTTTTTT
>TRBV5-6|16|TRBD2|TRBJ2-5|few
CASSTRSLAGRETQYF
TGTGCCAGCAGCACCAGGAGTCTAGCGGGGAGGGAGACCCAGTACTTC
>TRBV6-5|11|.|TRBJ1-5|.
CASSSYQPQHF
TGTGCCAGCAGTTCTTATCAGCCCCAGCATTTT
>TRBV28|15|TRBD1|TRBJ1-2|.
CASSFSGQGNYGYTF
TGTGCCAGCAGTTTCTCAGGACAGGGGAACTATGGCTACACCTTC
>TRBV6-1|16|.|TRBJ2-7|.
CASSPPRLVGGYEQYF
TGTGCCAGCAGCCCTCCCCGGCTAGTGGGAGGTTACGAGCAGTACTTC
>TRBV28|14|TRBD1|TRBJ2-7|few
CASRPTGGGYEQYF
TGTGCCAGCAGACCTACAGGGGGCGGTTACGAGCAGTACTTC
>TRBV19|14|.|TRBJ2-7|.
CASSLHWSSYEQYF
TGTGCCAGTAGTTTACACTGGAGCTCCTACGAGCAGTACTTC
>TRBV28|14|.|TRBJ1-1|.
CASSPSPWNTEAFF
TGTGCCAGCAGTCCATCCCCCTGGAACACTGAAGCTTTCTTT
>TRBV5-6|14|.|TRBJ2-7|.
CASSWGIGSYEQYF
TGTGCCAGCAGCTGGGGTATCGGCTCCTACGAGCAGTACTTC
>TRBV7-9|13|.|TRBJ2-5|medium-sized
CASSLWRQETQYF
TGTGCCAGCAGCTTATGGCGGCAAGAGACCCAGTACTTC
>TRBV4-1|15|.|TRBJ1-5|.
CASSRGTGGYQPQHF
TGCGCCAGCAGCCGAGGGACGGGCGGATATCAGCCCCAGCATTTT
>TRBV20-1|16|TRBD2|TRBJ2-1|few
CSATSGRGSSYNEQFF
TGCAGTGCTACGAGCGGGAGGGGAAGCTCCTACAATGAGCAGTTCTTC
>TRBV20-1|14|.|TRBJ2-7|.
CSARVVGGSYEQYF
TGCAGTGCTAGAGTCGTGGGAGGCTCCTACGAGCAGTACTTC
>TRBV24-1|14|.|TRBJ1-2|few
CATSDLSRNYGYTF
TGTGCCACCAGTGATTTGAGCAGGAACTATGGCTACACCTTC
>TRBV20-1|11|.|TRBJ2-7|.
CSALRPYEQYF
TGCAGTGCTCTTCGTCCTTACGAGCAGTACTTC
>TRBV2|13|TRBD2|TRBJ2-7|.
CASRAGTRGEQYF
TGTGCCAGCAGGGCCGGGACTAGGGGCGAGCAGTACTTC
>TRBV6-1|13|.|TRBJ1-5|.
CASSRDRNQPQHF
TGTGCCAGCAGCCGCGACAGAAATCAGCCCCAGCATTTT